This record looks at one TCR beta chain sequence and its context. This clone was counted once. Its antigen remains unidentified. Base-call qualities are not available, and no considerably larger clone is one nucleotide away. This specimen comes from a study of cytomegalovirus exposure and HLA in healthy donors (dated by TCRdb to 2017 to 2019). Study-wide context: A later analysis indicated that the 130 or so validation repertoires were generated on the platform also employed for the approximately 700 repertoires of the first cohort. The study combined high-throughput TCR immunosequencing, statistical association of individual TCRs with disease status, and machine learning to predict cytomegalovirus infection status. Along with the approximately 650-subject first cohort, a separate validation cohort of around 110 different subjects was used. The study was designed to test whether signatures of past pathogen exposure could be identified by cataloging public T cell receptors.

Spanning cysteine to phenylalanine, the CDR3 consists of 17 amino acids. The retained sequence is limited to the CDR3, 51 bases, with the frame set at the first base. After removal of 2 bases from V and 6 bases from J, the junction retains 11 bases not matched to a gene. For CDR1 and CDR2, the germline V gene lists SGHTA and FQGTGA. The donors belonged to the validation cohort of about 120 subjects, which was separate from the roughly 700-subject first cohort. The research as a whole found: In both the original and validation cohorts, the classifier was reported to diagnose cytomegalovirus status with high specificity and sensitivity. Across donors, most TCR sequences were observed very rarely, whereas some public TCRs were present in many individuals. It was suggested by the authors that the approach could potentially be generalized to other disease states and immunological phenotypes. A total of fewer than 200 TCR beta chains were listed by the study as associated with cytomegalovirus. A later analysis lacked HLA typing for the validation cohort, so it scored co-occurrence in that cohort across all 120 repertoires. Of the cluster scores, approximately 95% were above 0 in a later analysis, which found that TCRs clustered in the first cohort also tended to co-occur in the 120 validation repertoires. Three of the identified cytomegalovirus-associated TCR beta chains were confirmed in vitro to be specific for cytomegalovirus antigens.

Libraries came from the immunoSEQ multiplex PCR assay. The authors' analysis ran thus. To diagnose cytomegalovirus status from the catalog of TCR beta chain sequences, a statistical classification framework was built. The table comes from immuneACCESS by way of TCRdb, which keeps in-frame sequences with V and J called. Part of the clones is missing from these tables; in studies checked, under half for an unresolved V gene and the rest for unknown reasons. V, J and clone size are those of that table, while D and trimming were read from the DNA. This sample lists 120,000 or so clones; more than 95% were detected once. The ten largest clones capture 1.7% of the sample.

This TCR derives from a man aged 18 to 29 in good health and CMV-seronegative. Sequencing was performed on PBMCs. Here the chain combines TRBV7-3 and TRBJ2-1; TRBD2 matches 9 bases in the middle. The base sequence is TGTGCCAGCAGCTTAGGCTCCCTAGCGGGGCTATCCAATGAGCAGTTCTTC. Its product reads: CASSLGSLAGLSNEQFF.